The 25 T cell receptor beta chains presented below share a single source sample, sequenced in a study of T-cell reconstitution after alpha-beta-depleted transplantation in children. Library preparation (for TCRbeta) was performed with unique molecular identifiers. From the PCR reads, TCRdb called clonotypes with MiXCR, one entry per CDR3 protein. The table shows 450,000 to 550,000 distinct CDR3 sequences, with 9.5% to 12% occurring only once. The specimen comprised PBMCs, mostly from graft donor cells, sampled 180 days after TCRalphabeta/CD19-depleted stem cell transplant. These receptors were taken from a female patient aged 2-15 years who had a stem cell transplant for aplastic anemia, so the T cells may come from the graft donor.

This clonotype was detected a few times. V is TRBV6-1 and J is TRBJ1-3; TRBD1 aligns across 7 bases. Trimming took 5 bases from V and 4 from J; bases not matched to a gene: 5. The CDR3 contains 14 residues. Germline CDR1 MNHNS, CDR2 SASEGT. The CDR3 sequence is CASSRDRVGNTIYF. The CDR3 region has the DNA TGTGCCAGCAGTCGAGACAGGGTCGGAAACACCATATATTTT.

This chain links TRBV28 with TRBJ2-4, with 9 bases lining up with TRBD1. The V gene's germline CDR1 is MDHEN and CDR2 SYDVKM. Trimming cost V 6 bases and J 0 bases; bases outside gene matches: 9. The CDR3 length is 17 residues. CDR3 sequence reads: CASRHRQGVLAKNIQYF. In DNA form, the CDR3 reads TGTGCCAGCAGACACCGACAGGGGGTTTTAGCCAAAAACATTCAGTACTTC.

This chain joins TRBV9 and TRBJ2-1, with TRBD2 identical over 7 bases. The CDR3 contains 15 residues. Germline V CDR1 and CDR2: SGDLS, YYNGEE. Germline trimming cut 0 bases from V and 7 bases from J; bases unmatched to any gene: 7. As DNA, the CDR3 is TGTGCCAGCAGCGTAGGTAATAGCGGGCTAAATGAGCAGTTCTTC. Protein: CASSVGNSGLNEQFF.

The CDR3, as DNA: TGTGCCAGCAGCCTATCCCGGGACTACGAGGAGTACGTC. Translation gives CASSLSRDYEEYV. The chain combines TRBV7-8 with TRBJ2-7; 7 bases map to TRBD2. This CDR3 has 13 amino acids. Germline lookup yields CDR1 SGHVS and CDR2 FQNEAQ.

This chain uses TRBV9 with TRBJ1-2; D is uncertain. This CDR3 region has 15 residues. The ends were cut back, 0 bases at V and 4 bases at J, with 13 bases in the middle. Per germline, CDR1 SGDLS and CDR2 YYNGEE. CDR3 sequence reads: CASSVDPGFLYGYTF. The CDR3 DNA follows: TGTGCCAGCAGCGTAGATCCGGGGTTCCTCTATGGCTACACCTTC.

This clonotype was detected a few times. The CDR3 loop is CSARGDRDHQPQHF. The CDR3 nucleotides are TGCAGTGCTAGAGGGGACAGGGACCATCAGCCCCAGCATTTT. The chain has TRBV20-1 and TRBJ1-5, with 9 bases aligning to TRBD1. CDR3 length: 14 residues. The junction had 3 bases not matched to a gene; V was cut back by 1 base and J by 5 bases. Germline V gene sequence: CDR1 DFQATT, CDR2 SNEGSKA (reference sequence).

This clonotype was detected only a few times. The V gene is TRBV5-6, the J gene TRBJ2-5; TRBD2 matches at 7 bases. V shed 4 bases and J 7 bases; nucleotides not matched to a gene: 4. The CDR3 spans 12 residues. The V gene's germline CDR1 is SGHDT and CDR2 YYEEEE. Here the CDR3 reads CASSGGEGTQYF. The CDR3 DNA follows: TGTGCCAGCAGCGGGGGGGAAGGGACCCAGTACTTC. Looking up the rest from reference TRBV5-6 and TRBJ2-5 gives the full variable domain: DAGVTQSPTHLIKTRGQQVTLRCSPKSGHDTVSWYQQALGQGPQFIFQYYEEEERQRGNFPDRFSGHQFPNYSSELNVNALLLGDSALYLCASSGGEGTQYFGPGTRLLVL.

V is TRBV20-1 and J is TRBJ2-7, with TRBD2 identical over 13 bases. After removal of 7 bases from V and 2 bases from J, the junction contained 5 bases not matched to a gene. The germline V gene has CDR1 DFQATT and CDR2 SNEGSKA (reference sequence). The CDR3 extends over 14 amino acids. This CDR3 is CSVRTSGGTYEQYF. The CDR3 DNA is TGCAGTGTAAGGACTAGCGGGGGCACCTACGAGCAGTACTTC.

In its sample, this clonotype was seen a few times. The chain uses TRBV6-5 and TRBJ1-6; D unclear. Trimming took off 2 bases at V and 14 bases at J, with 13 bases between the two ends. The length of the CDR3 is 13 residues. The germline gives CDR1 MNHEY, CDR2 SVGAGI. The CDR3 reads CASSYGSANSLHF. The CDR3, as DNA: TGTGCCAGCAGTTACGGGTCAGCGAATTCCCTCCACTTT.

This clonotype was seen only a few times. The V and J genes are TRBV20-1 and TRBJ1-6; 8 positions agree with TRBD1. The CDR3 spans 12 residues. Germline CDR1 DFQATT, CDR2 SNEGSKA (reference sequence). This CDR3 is CRAGQANSPLHF. DNA of the CDR3: TGCAGGGCGGGACAGGCCAATTCACCCCTCCACTTT.

This clonotype has more than one count but fewer than ten. The chain combines TRBV7-2 with TRBJ1-5; D perhaps matches TRBD1 (5 bases). This CDR3 comprises 16 residues. From germline, CDR1 is SGHTA and CDR2 FQGNSA. The V gene lost 1 base and the J gene lost 6 bases, with 16 bases spanning the gap. CDR3 in amino acids: CASSLEGPIVPQPQHF. CDR3 nucleotide sequence: TGTGCCAGCAGCTTAGAGGGACCTATTGTCCCTCAGCCCCAGCATTTT.

This clonotype was counted between two and nine times. This sequence joins TRBV2 and TRBJ2-2; 7 positions match TRBD2. Per germline, CDR1 SNHLY and CDR2 FYNNEI. Losses at the gene ends were 8 bases for V and 0 bases for J; bases not matched to a gene: 6. This CDR3 comprises 15 residues. The CDR3 DNA reads TGTGCCAGCGCCGTTGGACTAGCGAACACCGGGGAGCTGTTTTTT. It encodes CASAVGLANTGELFF.

V usage is TRBV7-6 and J usage is TRBJ2-6, with D perhaps TRBD1 or TRBD2 (7 bases each). The V end lost 3 bases, the J end lost 1 base, and 13 bases lay between the germline ends. The CDR3 is 17 amino acids. CDR1 and CDR2 from the germline V gene are SGHVS and FNYEAQ. CDR3 sequence: CASSFPGGASGANVLTF. Here the CDR3 DNA reads TGTGCCAGCAGCTTCCCAGGGGGGGCGTCTGGGGCCAACGTCCTGACTTTC. Drawing the rest from reference TRBV7-6 and TRBJ2-6, the complete variable domain is GAGVSQSPRYKVTKRGQDVALRCDPISGHVSLYWYRQALGQGPEFLTYFNYEAQQDKSGLPNDRFSAERPEGSISTLTIQRTEQRDSAMYRCASSFPGGASGANVLTFGAGSRLTVL.

The chain uses TRBV25-1 and TRBJ1-2, with 8 nucleotides matching TRBD1. CDR3 length: 16 amino acids. The V and J ends lost 4 bases and 6 bases, in that order; junction bases with no gene match: 13. Germline V gives CDR1 MGHDK, CDR2 SYGVNS. CDR3 region: CASSALPDRGKNGYTF. The CDR3 DNA reads TGTGCCAGCAGTGCTCTCCCCGACAGGGGTAAGAATGGCTACACCTTC.

This chain joins TRBV29-1 and TRBJ1-4, with 8 bases fitting TRBD1. The ends lost 7 bases at V and 0 bases at J; junction bases unmatched: 10. CDR1 is SQVTM and CDR2 is ANQGSEA in the germline V gene. The CDR3 spans 16 residues. In nucleotides, the CDR3 is TGCAGCGCCTGGACAGGGTCCCATCCAACTAATGAAAAACTGTTTTTT. It yields the protein CSAWTGSHPTNEKLFF. The full variable domain, its missing parts supplied by reference TRBV29-1 and TRBJ1-4, is SAVISQKPSRDICQRGTSLTIQCQVDSQVTMMFWYRQQPGQSLTLIATANQGSEATYESGFVIDKFPISRPNLTFSTLTVSNMSPEDSSIYLCSAWTGSHPTNEKLFFGSGTQLSVL.

This clonotype was seen more than once but under ten times. The CDR3 DNA sequence: TGTGCCAGCAAAGACAGGTTGGGTGAGCAGTACTTC. Translation: CASKDRLGEQYF. V gene TRBV6-5 combines with J gene TRBJ2-7; D may be TRBD1 (6 bases). Trimming took 7 bases from V and 7 from J, leaving 14 bases between them. The CDR3 extends over 12 amino acids. Germline values: CDR1 MNHEY, CDR2 SVGAGI.

This clonotype has a handful of counts. The gene calls are TRBV3-1 and TRBJ1-1; D is ambiguous. Germline V lookup: CDR1 LGHDT, CDR2 YNNKEL (reference sequence). The CDR3 is 13 residues long. Trimming cost V 0 bases and J 7 bases, with 9 bases left between them. CDR3 in amino acids: CASSQDGRNEAFF. The CDR3, as DNA: TGTGCCAGCAGCCAAGATGGCAGAAATGAAGCTTTCTTT.

This clonotype was observed a single time. This sequence joins TRBV18 and TRBJ1-6; no definite D call. This CDR3 has 13 residues. Germline lookup yields CDR1 KGHSH and CDR2 LQKENI. V gave up 3 bases and J gave up 14 bases, with 14 bases separating them. For the CDR3, the DNA is TGTGCCAGCTCACCGACCACCGGCGCGACCCTCCACTTT. It yields the protein CASSPTTGATLHF. Filled out from reference TRBV18 and TRBJ1-6, the complete variable domain reads NAGVMQNPRHLVRRRGQEARLRCSPMKGHSHVYWYRQLPEEGLKFMVYLQKENIIDESGMPKERFSAEFPKEGPSILRIQQVVRGDSAAYFCASSPTTGATLHFGNGTRLTVT.

The table lists this clonotype with a few counts. V is TRBV20-1 and J is TRBJ2-7, with TRBD1 identical over 12 bases. The CDR3 spans 16 residues. Germline V gene sequence: CDR1 DFQATT, CDR2 SNEGSKA (reference sequence). The V segment lost 2 bases and the J segment 5 bases; nucleotides outside the gene matches: 10. The chain's CDR3 is CSARRTGTGGFHEQYV. The CDR3 DNA is TGCAGTGCTAGACGGACCGGGACAGGGGGCTTCCACGAGCAGTACGTC.

This chain links TRBV6-2 or TRBV6-3 with TRBJ2-1; D might be TRBD2 (5 bases). CDR3 length: 16 residues. In germline, CDR1 is MNHEY, CDR2 SVGEGT. Trimming removed 5 bases from V and 3 bases from J, with 17 bases in between. The CDR3 region is CASSHNRTDNYNEQFF. For the CDR3, the DNA is TGTGCCAGCAGTCACAATCGGACTGACAACTACAATGAGCAGTTCTTC.

The rearrangement joins TRBV29-1 to TRBJ2-2; 7 bases line up with TRBD2. This CDR3 has 14 residues. Per the germline V gene, CDR1 is SQVTM and CDR2 is ANQGSEA. With 5 bases clipped from V and 1 base from J, the junction kept 4 bases outside the gene matches. The CDR3 region is CSVRRELNTGELFF. CDR3 in DNA: TGCAGCGTTCGGCGGGAGTTGAACACCGGGGAGCTGTTTTTT.

In DNA form, the CDR3 reads TGTGCCAGCAGTTCCCCGGGACAGGGGACCGACGAGCAGTACTTC. This translates into CASSSPGQGTDEQYF. This chain joins TRBV5-6 and TRBJ2-7; 10 bases agree with TRBD1. This CDR3 spans 15 amino acids. Germline values: CDR1 SGHDT, CDR2 YYEEEE. The V segment lost 5 bases and the J segment 5 bases; nucleotides outside the gene matches: 10.

The chain has TRBV20-1 and TRBJ2-4; TRBD1 aligns across 8 bases. Trimming took 3 bases from V and 2 from J; bases not matched to a gene: 9. The CDR3 is made up of 16 amino acids. Germline CDR1 reads DFQATT; CDR2 reads SNEGSKA (reference sequence). The CDR3 spells CSARWTGMRTKNIQYF. The CDR3 DNA is TGCAGTGCTAGGTGGACAGGGATGAGGACCAAAAACATTCAGTACTTC.

In its sample, this clonotype was seen a few times. The CDR3 DNA follows: TGTGCCAGCAGTTTTCAACAGGGAAGGCGTCAGTACGTC. Translating it yields CASSFQQGRRQYV. The chain links TRBV28 to TRBJ2-7, with a tentative D call TRBD1 (6 bases). Trimming shortened V by 3 bases and J by 10 bases, and 16 bases separated the two germline ends. In germline, CDR1 is MDHEN, CDR2 SYDVKM. CDR3 size: 13 residues.

This clonotype was observed a few times. The rearrangement joins TRBV4-3 to TRBJ2-2; D not certain. CDR1 and CDR2 (germline): LGHNA, YSLEER. V was shortened by 0 bases and J by 2 bases, with 10 bases between the two germline ends. The CDR3 spans 16 residues. As DNA, the CDR3 is TGCGCCAGCAGCCAAGAGTGGCCGATAAACACCGGGGAGCTGTTTTTT. Translation gives CASSQEWPINTGELFF.